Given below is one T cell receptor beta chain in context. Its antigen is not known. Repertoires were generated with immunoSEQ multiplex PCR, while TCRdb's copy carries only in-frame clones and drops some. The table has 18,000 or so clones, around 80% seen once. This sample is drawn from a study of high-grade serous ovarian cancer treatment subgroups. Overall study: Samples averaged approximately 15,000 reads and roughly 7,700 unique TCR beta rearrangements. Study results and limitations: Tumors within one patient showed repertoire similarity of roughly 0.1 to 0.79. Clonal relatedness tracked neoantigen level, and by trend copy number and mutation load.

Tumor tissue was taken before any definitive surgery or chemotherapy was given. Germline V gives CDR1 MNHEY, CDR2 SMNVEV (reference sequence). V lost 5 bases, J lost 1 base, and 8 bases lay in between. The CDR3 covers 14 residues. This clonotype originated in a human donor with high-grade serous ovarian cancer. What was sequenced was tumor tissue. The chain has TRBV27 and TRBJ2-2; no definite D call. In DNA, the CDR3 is TGTGCCAGCAGTGTCGGACGGAACACCGGGGAGCTGTTTTTT. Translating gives CASSVGRNTGELFF.